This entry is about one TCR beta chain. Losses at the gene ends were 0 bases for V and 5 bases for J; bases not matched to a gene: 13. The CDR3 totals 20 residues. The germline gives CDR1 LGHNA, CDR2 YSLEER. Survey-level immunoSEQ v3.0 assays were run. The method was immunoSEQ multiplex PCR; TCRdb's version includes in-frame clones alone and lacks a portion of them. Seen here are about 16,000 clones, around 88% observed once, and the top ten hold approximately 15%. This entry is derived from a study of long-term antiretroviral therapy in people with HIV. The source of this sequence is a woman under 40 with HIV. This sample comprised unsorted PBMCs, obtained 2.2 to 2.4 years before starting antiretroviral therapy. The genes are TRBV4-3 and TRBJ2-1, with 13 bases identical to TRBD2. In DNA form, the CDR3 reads TGCGCCAGCAGCCAAGAGATCGGGACTAGCGGGGTACGTCATAACAATGAGCAGTTCTTC. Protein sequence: CASSQEIGTSGVRHNNEQFF.